The 26 T cell receptor beta chains presented below share a single source sample, sequenced in a study of T cell responses to AZD1222 COVID-19 vaccine. This table comes from immunoSEQ multiplex PCR, and its TCRdb copy is limited to in-frame clones, with some not included. The table lists 200,000 or so clones, around 90% of them singletons. Sample: peripheral blood, taken on day 0 of AZD1222 vaccination. Source of these receptors: an adult in good health.

J is TRBJ1-4 and V is TRBV11-2, with unresolved D. V dropped 4 bases and J dropped 4 bases, with 13 bases sitting between them. Per the germline V gene, CDR1 is SGHAT and CDR2 is FQNNGV. The CDR3 runs to 15 residues. The CDR3 sequence: CASSSDGGYNEKLFF. The CDR3 bases are TGTGCCAGCAGCTCCGACGGAGGATATAATGAAAAACTGTTTTTT.

In its sample, this clone was seen once. The chain recombines TRBV6-5 with TRBJ2-5, with D possibly TRBD2 on 5 matching bases. Germline CDR1 reads MNHEY; CDR2 reads SVGAGI. This CDR3 has 16 residues. Trimming pared 2 bases from V and 2 bases from J, leaving 15 bases between. The CDR3 bases are TGTGCCAGCAGTTACAGAGGGAAGGGCACACAAGAGACCCAGTACTTC. Translation gives CASSYRGKGTQETQYF.

The chain recombines TRBV5-6 with TRBJ2-7; tentative D call: TRBD2 (7 bases). The CDR3 is 18 residues long. The V gene's germline CDR1 is SGHDT and CDR2 YYEEEE. The V end was cut by 1 base, the J end by 0 bases, with 20 bases between. The CDR3 is CASSLYFTGGPSSYEQYF. The CDR3 bases are TGTGCCAGCAGCTTGTACTTTACCGGGGGGCCTAGCTCCTACGAGCAGTACTTC.

The rearrangement uses TRBV15 and TRBJ1-5; no firm D call. V was shortened by 0 bases and J by 4 bases, with 10 bases between the two germline ends. Germline V gene data show CDR1 as LNHNV and CDR2 as YYDKDF (reference sequence). This CDR3 is built from 15 residues. The CDR3 DNA follows: TGTGCCACCAGCAGAGAACACCCTGGAAATCAGCCCCAGCATTTT. Its protein product is CATSREHPGNQPQHF.

V and J are TRBV5-4 and TRBJ2-1, with D possibly TRBD2 on 6 matching bases. V lost 2 bases, J lost 7 bases, and 16 bases lay in between. The CDR3 sequence is 15 residues long. Germline CDR1 SGHNT, CDR2 YYREEE (reference sequence). CDR3 sequence (DNA): TGTGCCAGCAGCTTCGGGGGAGAGGGCCTTAATGAGCAGTTCTTC. It is translated as CASSFGGEGLNEQFF. The full variable domain, its missing parts supplied by reference TRBV5-4 and TRBJ2-1, is ETGVTQSPTHLIKTRGQQVTLRCSSQSGHNTVSWYQQALGQGPQFIFQYYREEENGRGNFPPRFSGLQFPNYSSELNVNALELDDSALYLCASSFGGEGLNEQFFGPGTRLTVL.

The count of this clone is one. The rearrangement links TRBV5-5 to TRBJ2-7; D is possibly TRBD1 or TRBD2 (5 bases each). The CDR3 is 13 residues long. The germline V gene encodes CDR1 SGHKS and CDR2 YYEKEE (reference sequence). V lost 4 bases, J lost 2 bases, and 10 bases lay in between. The CDR3 reads CASSARGPYEQYF. For the CDR3, the DNA is TGTGCCAGCAGCGCCCGGGGCCCCTACGAGCAGTACTTC.

The chain couples TRBV5-1 to TRBJ2-2, with TRBD1 as a possible D gene (5 bases). The CDR3 covers 15 residues. Germline CDR1 is SGHRS and CDR2 is YFSETQ. V was shortened by 1 base and J by 3 bases, with 10 bases between the two germline ends. The CDR3 DNA follows: TGCGCCAGCAGCTTGTCAGGGCCGTACACCGGGGAGCTGTTTTTT. It yields the protein CASSLSGPYTGELFF.

The chain uses TRBV6-4 and TRBJ2-1; no clear D. From germline, CDR1 is MRHNA and CDR2 SNTAGT. CDR3 length: 12 residues. The V gene lost 4 bases and the J gene lost 8 bases, with 9 bases spanning the gap. The CDR3 reads CASSVAGHEQFF. DNA of the CDR3: TGTGCCAGCAGTGTAGCAGGCCATGAGCAGTTCTTC.

CDR3 DNA sequence: TGTGCCAGCAGCTACCGACTAGCGGGGGCCCGGGAGCAGTACTTC. Protein: CASSYRLAGAREQYF. V is TRBV3-1 (or the pseudogene TRBV3-2) and J is TRBJ2-7; 12 bases are a match to TRBD2. Germline lookup yields CDR1 LGHDT and CDR2 YNNKEL (reference sequence). Trimming took 5 bases from V and 7 from J; bases not matched to a gene: 9. The CDR3 is 15 residues long.

The chain links TRBV6-5 to TRBJ1-3, with D uncertain. The germline V gene encodes CDR1 MNHEY and CDR2 SVGAGI. Trimming cost V 0 bases and J 1 base, with 10 bases left between them. CDR3 length: 16 amino acids. CDR3 coding DNA: TGTGCCAGCAGTTACTCGACATTTTTTTCTGGAAACACCATATATTTT. Translating it yields CASSYSTFFSGNTIYF.

The chain has TRBV27 and TRBJ2-5; D gene uncertain. Germline loops: CDR1 MNHEY, CDR2 SMNVEV (reference sequence). V gave up 3 bases and J gave up 1 base, with 9 bases separating them. The CDR3 loop spans 14 amino acids. The CDR3 sequence: CASSFSVSQETQYF. In DNA, the CDR3 is TGTGCCAGCAGTTTTTCGGTCAGCCAAGAGACCCAGTACTTC.

This clone was observed a single time. This sequence joins TRBV7-3 and TRBJ1-2; no firm D call. The germline gives CDR1 SGHTA, CDR2 FQGTGA. The CDR3 is 12 residues long. V was clipped by 2 bases and J by 12 bases, with 13 bases between them. The CDR3 region has the DNA TGTGCCAGCAGCTTATACGTAGCCGAGAACACCTTC. This gives the protein CASSLYVAENTF.

The CDR3 here is CASSLGAPGYGYTF. The CDR3 DNA reads TGTGCCAGCAGTTTGGGGGCGCCGGGCTATGGCTACACCTTC. This chain uses TRBV27 with TRBJ1-2, with D perhaps TRBD1 (6 bases). The germline CDR1 and CDR2 sequences are MNHEY and SMNVEV (reference sequence). The CDR3 is made up of 14 amino acids. The ends were cut back, 3 bases at V and 4 bases at J, with 12 bases in the middle.

The rearrangement links TRBV7-9 to TRBJ1-1; tentatively, D is TRBD1 (6 bases). This CDR3 has 14 residues. The V end was cut by 5 bases, the J end by 7 bases, with 17 bases between. Germline CDR1 is SEHNR and CDR2 is FQNEAQ (reference sequence). The CDR3 DNA sequence: TGTGCCAGCAGCGCCGCCGAGAACAGGGTTGAAGCTTTCTTT. This encodes CASSAAENRVEAFF.

The chain links TRBV11-2 to TRBJ1-3; D is undetermined. The V gene's germline CDR1 is SGHAT and CDR2 FQNNGV. The CDR3 covers 14 residues. The V end lost 1 base, the J end lost 4 bases, and 8 bases lay between the germline ends. In DNA, the CDR3 is TGTGCCAGCAGCTTAGTAGGTGGGGGAAACACCATATATTTT. Amino acid sequence: CASSLVGGGNTIYF.

V and J are TRBV7-2 and TRBJ1-2, with D maybe TRBD1 (6 bases). The CDR3 is 14 residues long. The V end lost 3 bases, the J end lost 2 bases, and 10 bases lay between the germline ends. Germline lookup yields CDR1 SGHTA and CDR2 FQGNSA. The CDR3, as DNA: TGTGCCAGCAGCTTCCAGGGGCCCAACTATGGCTACACCTTC. Translating it yields CASSFQGPNYGYTF.

The V call is TRBV5-6, the J call TRBJ1-2; D remains unclear. This CDR3 is 14 amino acids long. CDR1 and CDR2 (germline): SGHDT, YYEEEE. V gave up 0 bases and J gave up 2 bases, with 8 bases separating them. CDR3 bases: TGTGCCAGCAGCTTGGTCGGCCTAAACTATGGCTACACCTTC. Its translation: CASSLVGLNYGYTF. Full variable domain (outside the CDR3, taken from reference TRBV5-6 and TRBJ1-2): DAGVTQSPTHLIKTRGQQVTLRCSPKSGHDTVSWYQQALGQGPQFIFQYYEEEERQRGNFPDRFSGHQFPNYSSELNVNALLLGDSALYLCASSLVGLNYGYTFGSGTRLTVV.

This rearrangement joins TRBV7-2 to TRBJ2-1, with D hard to call. V was cut by 3 bases and J by 0 bases, with 9 bases left in between. The CDR3 loop spans 15 amino acids. Germline V gene sequence: CDR1 SGHTA, CDR2 FQGNSA. CDR3 in amino acids: CASSLVRSSYNEQFF. Here the CDR3 DNA reads TGTGCCAGCAGCTTGGTGCGGAGCTCCTACAATGAGCAGTTCTTC. Full variable domain (rest looked up from reference TRBV7-2 and TRBJ2-1): GAGVSQSPSNKVTEKGKDVELRCDPISGHTALYWYRQSLGQGLEFLIYFQGNSAPDKSGLPSDRFSAERTGGSVSTLTIQRTQQEDSAVYLCASSLVRSSYNEQFFGPGTRLTVL.

This chain connects TRBV30 to TRBJ1-4; maybe TRBD1 (5 bases). The CDR3 runs to 16 residues. Germline V gene lookup returns CDR1 GTSNPN and CDR2 SVGIG (reference sequence). Deletions cut 2 bases from V and 3 bases from J, with 16 bases between. In DNA, the CDR3 is TGTGCCTGGAGTCCCGGGGGGGTTATACCTAATGAAAAACTGTTTTTT. This sequence encodes CAWSPGGVIPNEKLFF. Using reference TRBV30 and TRBJ1-4 for the parts outside the CDR3, the full variable domain is SQTIHQWPATLVQPVGSPLSLECTVEGTSNPNLYWYRQAAGRGLQLLFYSVGIGQISSEVPQNLSASRPQDRQFILSSKKLLLSDSGFYLCAWSPGGVIPNEKLFFGSGTQLSVL.

V usage is TRBV9 and J usage is TRBJ2-2; tentatively, D is TRBD1 (6 bases). The CDR3 has 14 residues. CDR1 is SGDLS, CDR2 YYNGEE, per germline. V lost 3 bases to trimming and J lost 3 bases, with 9 bases between them. CDR3 loop: CASSGTGYTGELFF. In DNA form, the CDR3 reads TGTGCCAGCAGCGGTACAGGGTACACCGGGGAGCTGTTTTTT.

This clone has only a few counts. CDR3 loop: CASSPLVWTTEAFF. DNA for the CDR3: TGTGCCAGCAGCCCCCTCGTGTGGACCACTGAAGCTTTCTTT. This chain uses TRBV7-9 with TRBJ1-1; D is unclear. Germline V gene data show CDR1 as SEHNR and CDR2 as FQNEAQ (reference sequence). The CDR3 sequence is 14 residues long. Trimming removed 5 bases at V and 4 bases at J, with 14 bases between.

The V call is TRBV18, the J call TRBJ1-4; TRBD1 is a possible D gene (5 bases). The CDR3 is 14 residues long. Trimming left V 2 bases short and J 10 bases short, with 14 bases between. Germline-derived CDR1 and CDR2 are KGHSH and LQKENI. CDR3 DNA: TGTGCCAGCTCACCAGGGGCCTTCAGGTCAAAACTGTTTTTT. This sequence encodes CASSPGAFRSKLFF.

The V gene is TRBV2, the J gene TRBJ1-5; the D gene is possibly TRBD1 (5 bases). Trimming stripped 6 bases from V and 5 bases from J, with 11 bases between. The CDR3 extends over 13 amino acids. From germline, CDR1 is SNHLY and CDR2 FYNNEI. The CDR3 sequence: CASRGREDQPQHF. The CDR3, as DNA: TGTGCCAGCAGGGGGCGCGAGGATCAGCCCCAGCATTTT.

This chain uses TRBV7-2 with TRBJ2-2, with D possibly TRBD1 on 6 matching bases. Germline CDR1 is SGHTA and CDR2 is FQGNSA. The CDR3 length is 15 residues. The ends were cut back, 3 bases at V and 7 bases at J, with 15 bases in the middle. The CDR3 DNA sequence: TGTGCCAGCAGCTTGTGGCAGGGGCGAGGCGGGGAGCTGTTTTTT. Translating it yields CASSLWQGRGGELFF.

V and J are TRBV2 and TRBJ2-3, with a tentative D call TRBD2 (6 bases). The CDR3 extends over 13 amino acids. Germline V gene sequence: CDR1 SNHLY, CDR2 FYNNEI. Trimming left V 4 bases short and J 6 bases short, with 11 bases between. This CDR3 reads CASSGGSGDTQYF. In DNA form, the CDR3 reads TGTGCCAGCAGTGGGGGGAGCGGGGATACGCAGTATTTT.

The chain uses TRBV7-9 and TRBJ2-1, with D possibly TRBD1 on 6 matching bases. The CDR3 sequence is 12 residues long. CDR1 and CDR2 (germline): SEHNR, FQNEAQ (reference sequence). V dropped 8 bases and J dropped 9 bases, with 14 bases sitting between them. The CDR3, as DNA: TGTGCCAGCCGTGGGGGCCGGCCTGAGCAGTTCTTC. It encodes CASRGGRPEQFF.